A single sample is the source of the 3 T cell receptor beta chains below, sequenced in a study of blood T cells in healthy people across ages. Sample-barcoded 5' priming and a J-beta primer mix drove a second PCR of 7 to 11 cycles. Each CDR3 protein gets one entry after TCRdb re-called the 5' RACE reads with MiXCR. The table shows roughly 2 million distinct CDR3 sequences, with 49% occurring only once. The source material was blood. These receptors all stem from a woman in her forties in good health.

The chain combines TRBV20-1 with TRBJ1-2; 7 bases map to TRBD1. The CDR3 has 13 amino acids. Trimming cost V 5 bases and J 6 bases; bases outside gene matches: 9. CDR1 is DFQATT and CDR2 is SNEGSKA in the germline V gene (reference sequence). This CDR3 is CSASLQTGDGYTF. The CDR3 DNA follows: TGCAGTGCTTCCCTGCAAACAGGGGATGGCTACACCTTC.

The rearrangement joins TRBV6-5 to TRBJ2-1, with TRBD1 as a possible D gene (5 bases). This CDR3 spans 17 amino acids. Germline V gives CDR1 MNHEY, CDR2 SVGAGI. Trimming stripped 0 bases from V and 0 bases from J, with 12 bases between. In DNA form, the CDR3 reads TGTGCCAGCAGTTACTCCCTAACAGGCAGCTCCTACAATGAGCAGTTCTTC. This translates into CASSYSLTGSSYNEQFF.

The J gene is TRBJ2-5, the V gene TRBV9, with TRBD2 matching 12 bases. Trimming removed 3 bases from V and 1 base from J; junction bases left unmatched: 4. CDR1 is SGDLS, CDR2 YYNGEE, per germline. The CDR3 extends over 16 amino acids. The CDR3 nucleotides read TGTGCCAGCAGCGGGACTAGCGGGAATGGCCAAGAGACCCAGTACTTC. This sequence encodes CASSGTSGNGQETQYF.